The 2 T cell receptor beta chains presented below share a single source sample, sequenced in a study of blood T cell repertoires in COVID-19. Some clones are missing from TCRdb's copy, which holds only in-frame ones; the method was immunoSEQ multiplex PCR. Here the sample spans tens of thousands of clones, about 90% being singletons. Sequencing input: peripheral blood. These receptors were collected from a man in his 70s with active COVID-19.

This chain connects TRBV30 to TRBJ2-7; TRBD1 is a possible D gene (6 bases). V lost 4 bases and J lost 4, with 11 bases in between. This CDR3 comprises 12 residues. In germline, CDR1 is GTSNPN, CDR2 SVGIG (reference sequence). The CDR3 sequence: CAWTRDTYEQYF. The CDR3 region has the DNA TGTGCCTGGACCCGGGACACTTACGAGCAGTACTTC.

The CDR3 DNA is TGTGCCAGCAGCTTAGACCCTCAGGGTAGGGGGCTCTACGAGCAGTACTTC. Its protein is CASSLDPQGRGLYEQYF. The genes are TRBV11-2 and TRBJ2-7; 7 bases are shared with TRBD1. Trimming cost V 0 bases and J 3 bases; bases outside gene matches: 11. This CDR3 contains 17 residues. CDR1 SGHAT and CDR2 FQNNGV come from the germline V gene.